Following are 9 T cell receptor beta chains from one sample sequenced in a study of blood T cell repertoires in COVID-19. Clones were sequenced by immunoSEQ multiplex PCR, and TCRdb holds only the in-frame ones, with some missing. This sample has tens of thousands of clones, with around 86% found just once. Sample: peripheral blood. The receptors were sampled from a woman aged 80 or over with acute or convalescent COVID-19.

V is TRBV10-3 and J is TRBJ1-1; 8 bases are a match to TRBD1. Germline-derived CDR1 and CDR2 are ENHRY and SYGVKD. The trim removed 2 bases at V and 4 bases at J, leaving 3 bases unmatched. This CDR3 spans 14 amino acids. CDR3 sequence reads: CAISETDRGTEAFF. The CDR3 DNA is TGTGCCATCAGTGAGACCGACAGGGGCACTGAAGCTTTCTTT.

The CDR3 loop reads CASSQQLATTGELFF. CDR3 DNA: TGTGCCAGCAGCCAACAACTAGCCACCACCGGGGAGCTGTTTTTT. The rearrangement links TRBV14 to TRBJ2-2, with D tentatively TRBD2 (6 bases). Trimming stripped 2 bases from V and 4 bases from J, with 11 bases between. CDR3 length: 15 residues. CDR1 SGHDN and CDR2 FVKESK come from the germline V gene. The entire variable domain, with the rest obtained from reference TRBV14 and TRBJ2-2, is as follows: EAGVTQFPSHSVIEKGQTVTLRCDPISGHDNLYWYRRVMGKEIKFLLHFVKESKQDESGMPNNRFLAERTGGTYSTLKVQPAELEDSGVYFCASSQQLATTGELFFGEGSRLTVL.

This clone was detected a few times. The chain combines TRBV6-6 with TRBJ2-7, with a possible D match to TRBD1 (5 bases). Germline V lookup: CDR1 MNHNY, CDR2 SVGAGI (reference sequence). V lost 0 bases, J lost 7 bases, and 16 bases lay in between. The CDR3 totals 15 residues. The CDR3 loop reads CASSYSFRESYEQYF. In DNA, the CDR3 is TGTGCCAGCAGTTACTCCTTCAGGGAAAGTTATGAGCAGTACTTC.

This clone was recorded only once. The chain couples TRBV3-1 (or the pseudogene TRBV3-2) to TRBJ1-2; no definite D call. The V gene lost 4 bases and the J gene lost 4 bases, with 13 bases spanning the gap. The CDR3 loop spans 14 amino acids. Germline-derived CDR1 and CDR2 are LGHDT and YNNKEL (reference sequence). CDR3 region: CASSLRPSGYGYTF. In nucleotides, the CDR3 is TGTGCCAGCAGCCTAAGACCTAGCGGCTATGGCTACACCTTC.

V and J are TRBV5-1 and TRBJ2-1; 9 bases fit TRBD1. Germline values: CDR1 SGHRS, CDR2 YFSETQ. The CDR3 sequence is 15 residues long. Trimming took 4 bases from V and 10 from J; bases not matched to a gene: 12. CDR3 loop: CASSTDGTGNREQFF. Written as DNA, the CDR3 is TGCGCCAGCAGCACAGACGGGACAGGGAATAGAGAGCAGTTCTTC.

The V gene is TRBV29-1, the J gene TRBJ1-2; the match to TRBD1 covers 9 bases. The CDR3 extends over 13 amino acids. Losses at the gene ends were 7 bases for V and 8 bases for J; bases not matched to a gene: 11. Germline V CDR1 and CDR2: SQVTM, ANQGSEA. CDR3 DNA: TGCAGCGCCGACCCCGGGACAGGGAACGGCTACACCTTC. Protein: CSADPGTGNGYTF.

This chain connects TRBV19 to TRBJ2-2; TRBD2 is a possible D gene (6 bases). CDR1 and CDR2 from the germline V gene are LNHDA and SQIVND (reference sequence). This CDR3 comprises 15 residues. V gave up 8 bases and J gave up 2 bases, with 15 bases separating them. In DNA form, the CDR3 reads TGTGCCAGTGGAACAGGCGGGGTTAACACCGGGGAGCTGTTTTTT. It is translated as CASGTGGVNTGELFF.

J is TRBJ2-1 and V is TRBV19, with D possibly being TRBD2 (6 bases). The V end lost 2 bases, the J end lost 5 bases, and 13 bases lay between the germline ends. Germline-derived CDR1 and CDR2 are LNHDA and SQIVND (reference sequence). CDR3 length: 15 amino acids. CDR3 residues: CASSIIAAGNNEQFF. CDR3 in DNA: TGTGCCAGTAGTATAATTGCAGCGGGCAACAATGAGCAGTTCTTC.

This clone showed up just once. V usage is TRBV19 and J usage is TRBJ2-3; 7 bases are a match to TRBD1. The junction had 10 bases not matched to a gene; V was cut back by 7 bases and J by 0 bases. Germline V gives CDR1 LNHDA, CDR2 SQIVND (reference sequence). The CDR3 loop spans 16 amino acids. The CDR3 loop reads CASKPQGSLSTDTQYF. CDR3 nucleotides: TGTGCCAGTAAACCACAGGGGTCGTTGAGCACAGATACGCAGTATTTT.